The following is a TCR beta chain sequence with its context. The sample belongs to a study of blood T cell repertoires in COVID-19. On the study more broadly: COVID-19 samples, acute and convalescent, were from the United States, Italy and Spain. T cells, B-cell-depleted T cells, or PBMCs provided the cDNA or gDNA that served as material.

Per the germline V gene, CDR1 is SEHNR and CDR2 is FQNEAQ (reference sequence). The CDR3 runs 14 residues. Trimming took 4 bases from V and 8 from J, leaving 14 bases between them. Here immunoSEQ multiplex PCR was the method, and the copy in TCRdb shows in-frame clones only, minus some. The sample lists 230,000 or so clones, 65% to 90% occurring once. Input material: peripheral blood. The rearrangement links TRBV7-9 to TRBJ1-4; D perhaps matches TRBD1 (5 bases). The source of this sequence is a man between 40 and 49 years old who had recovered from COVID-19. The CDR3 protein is CASSSPTVWEKLFF. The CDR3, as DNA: TGTGCCAGCAGCTCGCCGACAGTTTGGGAAAAACTGTTTTTT.